There are many counts of the clone carrying this T cell receptor beta chain. The data originate from a study of human T cells and chemical hapten exposure. In TCRdb, the RACE reads were re-called with MiXCR into one record per CDR3 protein. The sample consists of under 300,000 distinct CDR3 sequences, 7% to 10% of them appearing once. CDR3 length equals 16 residues. Trimming took 0 bases from V and 2 from J, leaving 11 bases between them. Germline lookup yields CDR1 LGHNA and CDR2 YSLEER. Time point defined: pre-sensitization, week 0. Stated treatment: therapeutic diphenylcyclopropenone sensitization with weekly scalp DPC.

The J gene is TRBJ2-1, the V gene TRBV4-3; D is perhaps TRBD1 (5 bases). The receptor comes from a woman aged 40 to 55 with alopecia areata. Some clones in this sample may be carry-over from other donors' samples. This material consisted of whole blood, taken in connection with sensitization to the hapten diphenylcyclopropenone (DPC). CDR3 in amino acids: CASSQEGLGTYNEQFF. The CDR3, as DNA: TGCGCCAGCAGCCAAGAGGGGCTAGGCACCTACAATGAGCAGTTCTTC.